Each of the 14 T cell receptor beta chains below was sequenced from the same sample in a study of T cell repertoires in cytomegalovirus infection. TCRdb itself ran the reads through MiXCR, one entry per CDR3 protein. The sample holds some 200,000 distinct CDR3 sequences, roughly 34% seen once. Antigen specificity for these receptors is unknown. The input for sequencing was CD8+ T cells from cultured PBMCs, taken from culture after CMV antigen stimulation. All receptors derive from a human donor in good health (CMV status not recorded). Some clones in this sample may be carry-over from other donors' samples.

The chain couples TRBV29-1 to TRBJ1-1; possibly TRBD1 for D (6 bases). Germline-derived CDR1 and CDR2 are SQVTM and ANQGSEA. V shed 5 bases and J shed 0 bases, with 16 bases lying between them. The length of the CDR3 is 15 residues. DNA of the CDR3: TGCAGCGTTAGGTCTCAGGGGTATATGAACACTGAAGCTTTCTTT. Translated, it gives CSVRSQGYMNTEAFF.

The chain uses TRBV3-1 and TRBJ2-7; D ambiguous. CDR1 is LGHDT, CDR2 YNNKEL, per germline (reference sequence). This CDR3 has 13 residues. Trimming left V 3 bases short and J 3 bases short, with 9 bases between. Written as DNA, the CDR3 is TGTGCCAGCAGCCAGGGTGTTGGCTACGAGCAGTACTTC. It encodes CASSQGVGYEQYF.

This clonotype was found a few times. This chain links TRBV13 with TRBJ2-1; no clear D gene. CDR1 PRHDT and CDR2 FYEKMQ come from the germline V gene (reference sequence). The CDR3 contains 16 residues. The ends were cut back, 2 bases at V and 8 bases at J, with 19 bases in the middle. The CDR3 DNA is TGTGCCAGCAGCTTATGGCTCTGGGCGGTCAGCGATGAGCAGTTCTTC. Translation gives CASSLWLWAVSDEQFF.

V and J are TRBV5-1 and TRBJ1-1; D remains ambiguous. The germline CDR1 and CDR2 sequences are SGHRS and YFSETQ. The CDR3 is made up of 14 amino acids. Trimming cost V 0 bases and J 2 bases, with 8 bases left between them. CDR3 sequence (DNA): TGCGCCAGCAGCTTGGAGGGCCAAAACACTGAAGCTTTCTTT. As protein: CASSLEGQNTEAFF. Full variable domain (outside the CDR3, taken from reference TRBV5-1 and TRBJ1-1): KAGVTQTPRYLIKTRGQQVTLSCSPISGHRSVSWYQQTPGQGLQFLFEYFSETQRNKGNFPGRFSGRQFSNSRSEMNVSTLELGDSALYLCASSLEGQNTEAFFGQGTRLTVV.

This clonotype was seen only a few times. V and J are TRBV7-3 and TRBJ2-1, with D perhaps matching TRBD2 (5 bases). Looked up from germline, CDR1 is SGHTA and CDR2 is FQGTGA. The CDR3 runs to 17 residues. Trimming stripped 5 bases from V and 5 bases from J, with 22 bases between. The CDR3 region has the DNA TGTGCCAGCAGCCACTCCCCTGGACTGCTGGGAAACAATGAGCAGTTCTTC. Translating gives CASSHSPGLLGNNEQFF.

The rearrangement uses TRBV19 and TRBJ2-2; 7 bases align to TRBD1. The CDR3 contains 15 residues. Per germline, CDR1 LNHDA and CDR2 SQIVND (reference sequence). With 5 bases clipped from V and 1 base from J, the junction kept 4 bases outside the gene matches. The CDR3 nucleotides read TGTGCCAGTAGTGAGTACAGGGGGAACACCGGGGAGCTGTTTTTT. It yields the protein CASSEYRGNTGELFF.

This sequence joins TRBV27 and TRBJ2-7; the match to TRBD2 covers 10 bases. The CDR3 is 14 residues long. Per germline, CDR1 MNHEY and CDR2 SMNVEV (reference sequence). V lost 5 bases and J lost 2; bases outside the gene matches: 3. The CDR3 bases are TGTGCCAGCAGTGGCAGCGGGGGGGCCTACGAGCAGTACTTC. Translation: CASSGSGGAYEQYF.

This clonotype was counted only a few times. The genes are TRBV12-3 or TRBV12-4 and TRBJ1-1; TRBD1 matches 8 bases. This CDR3 is 15 amino acids long. The trim removed 5 bases at V and 1 base at J, leaving 6 bases unmatched. The CDR3 loop is CASSTGQGRNTEAFF. CDR3 bases: TGTGCCAGCAGTACCGGACAGGGCAGGAACACTGAAGCTTTCTTT.

The sample holds many counts of this clonotype. This chain joins TRBV7-6 and TRBJ2-2, with 7 bases identical to TRBD2. V was pared by 7 bases and J by 6 bases, with 14 bases of the junction left unmatched. Germline V lookup: CDR1 SGHVS, CDR2 FNYEAQ. The CDR3 is made up of 16 amino acids. CDR3 amino acids: CASIQWEGDGSGELFF. The CDR3, as DNA: TGTGCCAGCATCCAGTGGGAGGGCGATGGTTCCGGGGAGCTGTTTTTT.

V usage is TRBV12-3 or TRBV12-4 and J usage is TRBJ1-4; 7 nucleotides agree with TRBD1. J was trimmed by 3 bases and V by 3 bases; bases with no gene match: 4. This CDR3 contains 15 residues. The CDR3 loop reads CASSFSGQSNEKLFF. In DNA, the CDR3 is TGTGCCAGCAGTTTCTCGGGACAGTCTAATGAAAAACTGTTTTTT.

V usage is TRBV27 and J usage is TRBJ2-4; D is undetermined. From germline, CDR1 is MNHEY and CDR2 SMNVEV (reference sequence). There are 14 residues in the CDR3. The ends were cut back, 5 bases at V and 0 bases at J, with 8 bases in the middle. The chain's CDR3 is CASSPPGAKNIQYF. CDR3 in DNA: TGTGCCAGCAGTCCACCTGGAGCCAAAAACATTCAGTACTTC.

This clonotype was seen only once. This chain joins TRBV9 and TRBJ1-1; D may be TRBD1 (5 bases). V lost 2 bases and J 7 bases, leaving 12 bases between the germline ends. This CDR3 contains 13 residues. Germline V CDR1 and CDR2: SGDLS, YYNGEE. The CDR3 DNA follows: TGTGCCAGCAGCGTTTCAGGGTCGGGTGAAGCTTTCTTT. Amino acid sequence: CASSVSGSGEAFF.

This rearrangement joins TRBV7-6 to TRBJ1-1, with D possibly being TRBD1 (6 bases). The CDR3 length is 14 residues. The V and J ends lost 4 bases and 1 base respectively, with 10 bases between them. Germline V gene sequence: CDR1 SGHVS, CDR2 FNYEAQ. The CDR3 loop reads CASSSTGSNTEAFF. CDR3 DNA sequence: TGTGCCAGCAGCTCGACAGGATCGAACACTGAAGCTTTCTTT. The full variable domain, in which reference TRBV7-6 and TRBJ1-1 provide the parts outside the CDR3, is GAGVSQSPRYKVTKRGQDVALRCDPISGHVSLYWYRQALGQGPEFLTYFNYEAQQDKSGLPNDRFSAERPEGSISTLTIQRTEQRDSAMYRCASSSTGSNTEAFFGQGTRLTVV.

The chain recombines TRBV20-1 with TRBJ2-5; tentatively, D is TRBD1 (5 bases). V was shortened by 2 bases and J by 2 bases, with 12 bases between the two germline ends. Looked up from germline, CDR1 is DFQATT and CDR2 is SNEGSKA (reference sequence). This CDR3 contains 14 residues. CDR3 in amino acids: CSARKAGIQETQYF. Written as DNA, the CDR3 is TGCAGTGCTAGAAAAGCAGGGATACAAGAGACCCAGTACTTC.